The 8 T cell receptor beta chains below all came from one sample that was sequenced in a study of T cells in localized non-small cell lung cancer (dated by TCRdb to between 2020 and 2021). Receptor amplification or capture employed the immunoSEQ multiplex PCR assay. Sourced from immuneACCESS, this table was stored by TCRdb with only in-frame sequences that have V and J called. A share of the clones is absent; for the studies checked, an unresolved V gene accounts for under half, and the remainder has no known explanation. Within this sample are 7,900 or so clones, with about 60% of them counted one time only. Almost 8% of the sample belongs to the ten largest clones. Sequenced here: lymph node tissue, sampled before any cancer treatment. These receptors all come from a male donor at least 60 years old with stage I squamous cell lung carcinoma.

The rearrangement joins TRBV28 to TRBJ2-3, with TRBD2 as a possible D gene (5 bases). The CDR3 covers 13 residues. V was trimmed by 5 bases and J by 6 bases, leaving 12 bases between them. CDR1 MDHEN and CDR2 SYDVKM come from the germline V gene. This CDR3 reads CASSRPPGDTQYF. DNA of the CDR3: TGTGCCAGCAGTCGACCGCCGGGGGATACGCAGTATTTT.

The chain couples TRBV18 to TRBJ2-7; D is possibly TRBD2 (6 bases). The CDR3 length is 15 residues. V was shortened by 3 bases and J by 4 bases, with 16 bases between the two germline ends. Germline V gives CDR1 KGHSH, CDR2 LQKENI. In DNA form, the CDR3 reads TGTGCCAGCTCACCCGTCCCGGGACTGAGTTACGAGCAGTACTTC. This codes for CASSPVPGLSYEQYF.

The V and J genes are TRBV12-5 and TRBJ2-1; TRBD2 agrees at 13 bases. This CDR3 is 16 amino acids long. Unmatched junction bases numbered 10, after V lost 7 bases and J lost 7 bases. Germline V gene data show CDR1 as LGHNT and CDR2 as FRNRAP. Written as DNA, the CDR3 is TGTGCTAGTGAGATACTAGCGGGAGGGCCGGGTAATGAGCAGTTCTTC. Amino acids: CASEILAGGPGNEQFF.

This clone was recorded once. The genes are TRBV18 and TRBJ2-2; D might be TRBD2 (6 bases). This CDR3 is built from 16 residues. V dropped 6 bases and J dropped 1 base, with 15 bases sitting between them. Germline-derived CDR1 and CDR2 are KGHSH and LQKENI. The CDR3, as DNA: TGTGCCAGCTCGTCGGTAGCGGCCGGGAACACCGGGGAGCTGTTTTTT. Residues: CASSSVAAGNTGELFF.

The chain's CDR3 is CASSWGQVDNEQFF. For the CDR3, the DNA is TGTGCCAGCAGCTGGGGACAGGTGGACAATGAGCAGTTCTTC. The chain recombines TRBV11-3 with TRBJ2-1; 8 bases agree with TRBD1. J gave up 5 bases and V 4 bases, and 4 bases lay outside the gene matches. Germline V lookup: CDR1 SGHNT, CDR2 YENEEA. The CDR3 sequence is 14 residues long.

This clone was counted a few times. This chain uses TRBV6-7 with TRBJ2-5; D unclear. TRBV6-7 is annotated as an ORF whose role is uncertain. This CDR3 is 11 amino acids long. The V end was cut by 3 bases, the J end by 5 bases, with 4 bases between. In DNA, the CDR3 is TGTGCCAGCAGTTATACGGAGACCCAGTACTTC. Protein product: CASSYTETQYF.

This chain uses TRBV18 with TRBJ2-1; 11 bases are shared with TRBD1. V shed 6 bases and J 7 bases; nucleotides not matched to a gene: 11. The CDR3 has 16 residues. In germline, CDR1 is KGHSH, CDR2 LQKENI. CDR3 residues: CASSPSGTGGGNEQFF. CDR3 DNA sequence: TGTGCCAGCTCCCCCTCCGGGACAGGGGGTGGGAATGAGCAGTTCTTC.

The rearrangement links TRBV11-3 to TRBJ2-1, with 7 bases fitting TRBD2. The CDR3 is made up of 14 amino acids. The germline V gene encodes CDR1 SGHNT and CDR2 YENEEA. Losses at the gene ends were 4 bases for V and 8 bases for J; bases not matched to a gene: 8. The CDR3 DNA reads as TGTGCCAGCAGCTCTGGACTAGATGGCGATGAGCAGTTCTTC. The encoded protein is CASSSGLDGDEQFF.